The 31 T cell receptor beta chains listed next were all sequenced from one sample in a study of cytomegalovirus exposure and HLA in healthy donors. In the PCR, 60 Vbeta and 13 Jbeta primers were used. Profiled with immunoSEQ multiplex PCR; TCRdb holds only in-frame clones, not every one. In the table there are about 170,000 clones, 80% to 90% of which are singletons. The specimen sequenced was PBMCs. The receptors originated from a man aged 25 to 45 in good health and CMV-seropositive.

The rearrangement links TRBV30 to TRBJ2-1, with 8 bases matching TRBD2. Trimming removed 5 bases from V and 4 bases from J; junction bases left unmatched: 4. This CDR3 region has 13 residues. Germline assignment: CDR1 GTSNPN and CDR2 SVGIG (reference sequence). CDR3 sequence: CAWGRGAYNEQFF. The CDR3 DNA is TGTGCCTGGGGGCGGGGGGCTTACAATGAGCAGTTCTTC.

This clone appeared a single time. CDR3 in amino acids: CASSALTSGTDTQYF. The CDR3 DNA is TGCGCCAGCAGCGCCCTGACTAGCGGCACAGATACGCAGTATTTT. This chain connects TRBV4-3 to TRBJ2-3, with 8 bases that match TRBD2. Germline V gene lookup returns CDR1 LGHNA and CDR2 YSLEER. The CDR3 has 15 residues. The junction had 5 bases not matched to a gene; V was cut back by 5 bases and J by 1 base.

This chain joins TRBV6-5 and TRBJ1-5; D is ambiguous. The CDR3 runs 12 residues. Deletions cut 5 bases from V and 7 bases from J, with 9 bases between. Germline V gene sequence: CDR1 MNHEY, CDR2 SVGAGI. The CDR3 DNA follows: TGTGCCAGCAGTCCTAGGAGCCAGCCCCAGCATTTT. Residues: CASSPRSQPQHF.

This clone was seen only a few times. The rearrangement links TRBV4-3 to TRBJ2-2, with D unclear. CDR1 LGHNA and CDR2 YSLEER come from the germline V gene. Deletions cut 2 bases from V and 1 base from J, with 11 bases between. The length of the CDR3 is 16 residues. The CDR3 region is CASSQTVAVNTGELFF. In DNA, the CDR3 is TGCGCCAGCAGCCAAACGGTAGCTGTGAACACCGGGGAGCTGTTTTTT.

The J gene is TRBJ1-1, the V gene TRBV27, with TRBD1 as a possible D gene (6 bases). Trimming shortened V by 5 bases and J by 3 bases, and 13 bases separated the two germline ends. CDR3 length: 14 residues. Germline CDR1 and CDR2: MNHEY and SMNVEV (reference sequence). CDR3 amino acids: CASSIGGADTEAFF. The DNA for the CDR3 is TGTGCCAGCAGTATAGGGGGTGCCGACACTGAAGCTTTCTTT.

In this sample, this clone turned up a few times. The chain carries TRBV18 and TRBJ2-2, with D possibly matching TRBD1 (5 bases). Trimming removed 6 bases from V and 1 base from J, with 9 bases in between. Germline V gene lookup returns CDR1 KGHSH and CDR2 LQKENI. The CDR3 has 14 residues. Written as DNA, the CDR3 is TGTGCCAGCTCCTACGACAGGAACACCGGGGAGCTGTTTTTT. This encodes CASSYDRNTGELFF.

This chain links TRBV12-5 with TRBJ1-4, with TRBD1 matching 7 bases. The CDR3 totals 16 residues. Germline CDR1 LGHNT, CDR2 FRNRAP. With V trimmed by 4 bases and J by 0 bases, 5 bases remained unmatched. The CDR3 loop reads CASGSDRDATNEKLFF. CDR3 bases: TGTGCTAGTGGTTCCGACAGGGACGCAACTAATGAAAAACTGTTTTTT.

The chain recombines TRBV11-3 with TRBJ2-5; D unclear. The CDR3 runs 11 residues. The V end lost 4 bases, the J end lost 5 bases, and 5 bases lay between the germline ends. The germline CDR1 and CDR2 sequences are SGHNT and YENEEA. The CDR3 loop reads CASSSVETQYF. The DNA for the CDR3 is TGTGCCAGCAGCTCCGTCGAGACCCAGTACTTC. The full variable domain, in which reference TRBV11-3 and TRBJ2-5 provide the parts outside the CDR3, is EAGVVQSPRYKIIEKKQPVAFWCNPISGHNTLYWYLQNLGQGPELLIRYENEEAVDDSQLPKDRFSAERLKGVDSTLKIQPAELGDSAVYLCASSSVETQYFGPGTRLLVL.

This sequence joins TRBV10-3 and TRBJ1-6, with 7 bases identical to TRBD1. The germline V gene encodes CDR1 ENHRY and CDR2 SYGVKD. This CDR3 is 15 amino acids long. The V gene end was trimmed by 6 bases and the J gene end by 7 bases; junction bases not matched to a gene: 9. The CDR3 spells CAIRTGESDNSPLHF. CDR3 in DNA: TGTGCCATCAGAACAGGGGAGTCCGACAATTCACCCCTCCACTTT.

The CDR3 here is CASSLGVGVRGYTF. CDR3 DNA sequence: TGCGCCAGCAGCTTGGGGGTCGGGGTACGCGGCTACACCTTC. The chain has TRBV5-1 and TRBJ1-2; D uncertain. Germline V gene lookup returns CDR1 SGHRS and CDR2 YFSETQ. This CDR3 comprises 14 residues. Trimming removed 0 bases at V and 8 bases at J, with 14 bases between. Full variable domain (outside the CDR3, taken from reference TRBV5-1 and TRBJ1-2): KAGVTQTPRYLIKTRGQQVTLSCSPISGHRSVSWYQQTPGQGLQFLFEYFSETQRNKGNFPGRFSGRQFSNSRSEMNVSTLELGDSALYLCASSLGVGVRGYTFGSGTRLTVV.

This chain links TRBV6-6 with TRBJ1-5; 7 bases line up with TRBD1. This CDR3 spans 16 amino acids. Germline V gives CDR1 MNHNY, CDR2 SVGAGI (reference sequence). Germline trimming cut 6 bases from V and 1 base from J; bases unmatched to any gene: 9. The DNA of the CDR3 is TGTGCCAGCAGGCCAGGGGGGAGTGGGAGCAATCAGCCCCAGCATTTT. As protein: CASRPGGSGSNQPQHF.

J is TRBJ1-1 and V is TRBV18; no clear D. The CDR3 spans 15 residues. Trimming took 2 bases from V and 0 from J, leaving 10 bases between them. Per germline, CDR1 KGHSH and CDR2 LQKENI. The CDR3 nucleotides are TGTGCCAGCTCACCAATTGCGGATATGAACACTGAAGCTTTCTTT. Protein product: CASSPIADMNTEAFF.

CDR3 sequence: CASSPQAETQYF. As DNA, the CDR3 is TGTGCCAGCTCACCACAAGCAGAGACCCAGTACTTC. V usage is TRBV18 and J usage is TRBJ2-5; no firm D call. The length of the CDR3 is 12 residues. Germline V gene data show CDR1 as KGHSH and CDR2 as LQKENI. The V end lost 1 base, the J end lost 4 bases, and 4 bases lay between the germline ends. Variable domain in full (rest from reference TRBV18 and TRBJ2-5): NAGVMQNPRHLVRRRGQEARLRCSPMKGHSHVYWYRQLPEEGLKFMVYLQKENIIDESGMPKERFSAEFPKEGPSILRIQQVVRGDSAAYFCASSPQAETQYFGPGTRLLVL.

This clone has just a few counts. V gene TRBV6-5 combines with J gene TRBJ1-5; 8 positions match TRBD1. V shed 5 bases and J 7 bases; nucleotides not matched to a gene: 4. Per germline, CDR1 MNHEY and CDR2 SVGAGI. The length of the CDR3 is 13 residues. The DNA of the CDR3 is TGTGCCAGCAGTAGGACAGGGTACCAGCCCCAGCATTTT. It encodes CASSRTGYQPQHF.

The V gene is TRBV11-2, the J gene TRBJ1-1; weak D call: TRBD1 (5 bases). Germline V gene lookup returns CDR1 SGHAT and CDR2 FQNNGV. Between the trimmed V and J ends, which lost 5 bases and 10 bases, there was a span of 14 bases. There are 12 residues in the CDR3. CDR3: CASSPDSLRAFF. CDR3 nucleotides: TGTGCCAGCAGCCCCGACAGTCTGAGAGCTTTCTTT.

The J gene is TRBJ1-2, the V gene TRBV19, with D perhaps TRBD1 (6 bases). Per germline, CDR1 LNHDA and CDR2 SQIVND (reference sequence). Trimming left V 7 bases short and J 7 bases short, with 13 bases between. The CDR3 is 12 amino acids. The DNA of the CDR3 is TGTGCCAGTATGAGGGGGGGCCGTGGCTACACCTTC. This codes for CASMRGGRGYTF.

This chain links TRBV7-8 with TRBJ2-7, with 10 bases matching TRBD2. Germline V CDR1 and CDR2: SGHVS, FQNEAQ. The junction had 11 bases not matched to a gene; V was cut back by 2 bases and J by 4 bases. The CDR3 loop spans 17 amino acids. CDR3 amino acids: CASSLLASGSALYEQYV. CDR3 DNA sequence: TGTGCCAGCAGCTTATTGGCTAGCGGGAGTGCGTTGTACGAGCAGTACGTC.

There are a few counts of this clone. The chain recombines TRBV6-1 with TRBJ1-3; D is unclear. This CDR3 has 14 residues. Germline V CDR1 and CDR2: MNHNS, SASEGT. V lost 4 bases and J 1 base, leaving 8 bases between the germline ends. The CDR3 here is CASSGQVSGNTIYF. For the CDR3, the DNA is TGTGCCAGCAGTGGGCAAGTATCTGGAAACACCATATATTTT.

V is TRBV11-3 and J is TRBJ2-7, with 14 bases fitting TRBD2. The CDR3 totals 18 residues. With V trimmed by 4 bases and J by 2 bases, 10 bases remained unmatched. Germline lookup yields CDR1 SGHNT and CDR2 YENEEA. The CDR3 spells CASSSGGTSGSSAYEQYF. CDR3 DNA: TGTGCCAGCAGCTCCGGCGGGACTAGCGGGAGTTCCGCCTACGAGCAGTACTTC.

Only a few counts were recorded for this clone. The chain couples TRBV7-6 to TRBJ1-1; TRBD1 matches 7 bases. With 4 bases clipped from V and 1 base from J, the junction kept 3 bases outside the gene matches. The CDR3 runs to 14 residues. Looked up from germline, CDR1 is SGHVS and CDR2 is FNYEAQ. CDR3 region: CASSWQGENTEAFF. Here the CDR3 DNA reads TGTGCCAGCAGCTGGCAGGGGGAGAACACTGAAGCTTTCTTT.

This rearrangement joins TRBV7-6 to TRBJ2-1; perhaps TRBD2 as D (6 bases). The CDR3 is made up of 15 amino acids. Germline loops: CDR1 SGHVS, CDR2 FNYEAQ. V gave up 5 bases and J gave up 2 bases, with 13 bases separating them. CDR3 region: CASSLGDSPYNEQFF. For the CDR3, the DNA is TGTGCCAGCAGCCTTGGGGACTCCCCCTACAATGAGCAGTTCTTC.

The chain carries TRBV4-3 and TRBJ2-1, with 7 bases lining up with TRBD2. The CDR3 sequence is 16 residues long. CDR1 LGHNA and CDR2 YSLEER come from the germline V gene. V was clipped by 1 base and J by 13 bases; unmatched bases: 16. The CDR3 spells CASSQGTSATQGNQFF. In DNA form, the CDR3 reads TGCGCCAGCAGCCAAGGTACTAGCGCCACGCAGGGTAATCAGTTCTTC.

The genes are TRBV7-2 and TRBJ2-3, with 11 bases identical to TRBD2. The CDR3 length is 16 residues. The germline V gene has CDR1 SGHTA and CDR2 FQGNSA. With V trimmed by 5 bases and J by 7 bases, 11 bases remained unmatched. The CDR3 reads CASSLDASGRRNTQYF. The CDR3 bases are TGTGCCAGCAGCCTAGACGCTAGCGGGAGGCGGAATACGCAGTATTTT.

The chain combines TRBV7-6 with TRBJ2-3; 10 bases align to TRBD2. The CDR3 is 15 amino acids. The V gene end was trimmed by 3 bases and the J gene end by 3 bases; junction bases not matched to a gene: 3. The germline CDR1 and CDR2 sequences are SGHVS and FNYEAQ. The chain's CDR3 is CASSFVSGGTDTQYF. The CDR3 nucleotides read TGTGCCAGCAGCTTCGTTAGCGGGGGGACAGATACGCAGTATTTT.

V usage is TRBV27 and J usage is TRBJ1-2; 7 bases fit TRBD1. Per germline, CDR1 MNHEY and CDR2 SMNVEV (reference sequence). The V segment lost 4 bases and the J segment 4 bases; nucleotides outside the gene matches: 3. CDR3 length: 13 amino acids. The CDR3 nucleotides read TGTGCCAGCAGTTCTGGGACAGCCTATGGCTACACCTTC. Amino acids: CASSSGTAYGYTF.

The chain couples TRBV18 to TRBJ1-5, with 7 nucleotides matching TRBD1. The CDR3 is 16 amino acids. CDR1 and CDR2 from the germline V gene are KGHSH and LQKENI. V dropped 6 bases and J dropped 5; count of bases not matched to a gene: 13. The CDR3 spells CASSPRDSLSDQPQHF. The CDR3 DNA follows: TGTGCCAGCTCGCCCAGGGACAGTTTATCGGATCAGCCCCAGCATTTT.

The CDR3 sequence: CASSVRQGGTNEKLFF. In DNA form, the CDR3 reads TGTGCCAGCAGCGTCCGACAGGGGGGGACTAATGAAAAACTGTTTTTT. The V and J genes are TRBV11-3 and TRBJ1-4, with TRBD1 identical over 9 bases. The CDR3 has 16 residues. Trimming cost V 5 bases and J 2 bases; bases outside gene matches: 6. Germline V gene lookup returns CDR1 SGHNT and CDR2 YENEEA.

This clone was seen only a few times. The V gene is TRBV5-4, the J gene TRBJ1-2; 9 bases fit TRBD1. In germline, CDR1 is SGHNT, CDR2 YYREEE (reference sequence). J was trimmed by 8 bases and V by 4 bases; bases with no gene match: 3. CDR3 length: 12 residues. CDR3 residues: CASSPGQGGYTF. The CDR3 coding sequence is TGTGCCAGCAGCCCCGGACAGGGGGGCTACACCTTC.

The chain employs TRBV14 and TRBJ1-6, with TRBD1 identical over 7 bases. Per germline, CDR1 SGHDN and CDR2 FVKESK. The CDR3 consists of 15 residues. The junction had 4 bases not matched to a gene; V was cut back by 4 bases and J by 4 bases. CDR3 sequence reads: CASSPPGQYNSPLHF. The CDR3 region has the DNA TGTGCCAGCAGCCCTCCGGGACAGTATAATTCACCCCTCCACTTT.

Regarding this clone: One end of the junction does not line up with germline, which may come from a read error. The V and J genes are TRBV7-9 and TRBJ1-1; 8 nucleotides agree with TRBD1. Per germline, CDR1 SEHNR and CDR2 FQNEAQ (reference sequence). CDR3 size: 14 residues. The CDR3 region has the DNA TGTTCCAGCAGCTGGACAGGGAAGCACACTGAAGCTTTCTTT. This translates into CSSSWTGKHTEAFF. Full variable domain (rest looked up from reference TRBV7-9 and TRBJ1-1): DTGVSQNPRHKITKRGQNVTFRCDPISEHNRLYWYRQTLGQGPEFLTYFQNEAQLEKSRLLSDRFSAERPKGSFSTLEIQRTEQGDSAMYLCSSSWTGKHTEAFFGQGTRLTVV.

The chain joins TRBV7-9 to TRBJ1-1; 9 nucleotides line up with TRBD1. Trimming took 6 bases from V and 4 from J; bases not matched to a gene: 6. Germline-derived CDR1 and CDR2 are SEHNR and FQNEAQ (reference sequence). This CDR3 has 14 amino acids. The CDR3 protein is CASRGTGTATEAFF. CDR3 nucleotide sequence: TGTGCCAGCAGGGGGACAGGGACGGCCACTGAAGCTTTCTTT.